The entry below describes one T cell receptor beta chain. The data derive from a study of cytomegalovirus exposure and HLA in healthy donors. Donors came from a validation cohort of approximately 110 subjects, distinct from the first 666-subject cohort. J lost 2 bases, V lost 3 bases, and 10 bases had no gene match. CDR1 is MDHEN, CDR2 SYDVKM, per germline. The CDR3 runs to 19 residues. TCRdb's copy holds only in-frame clones and misses some; the assay was immunoSEQ multiplex PCR. The sample has over 200,000 clones, around 87% seen once. This chain connects TRBV28 to TRBJ2-2; 12 bases are shared with TRBD2. The sequence derives from a young woman in good health and CMV-seropositive. Specimen: PBMCs. CDR3 DNA sequence: TGTGCCAGCAGTTTCCTGACTAGCGGGAGCCCTTTTAACACCGGGGAGCTGTTTTTT. This sequence encodes CASSFLTSGSPFNTGELFF.